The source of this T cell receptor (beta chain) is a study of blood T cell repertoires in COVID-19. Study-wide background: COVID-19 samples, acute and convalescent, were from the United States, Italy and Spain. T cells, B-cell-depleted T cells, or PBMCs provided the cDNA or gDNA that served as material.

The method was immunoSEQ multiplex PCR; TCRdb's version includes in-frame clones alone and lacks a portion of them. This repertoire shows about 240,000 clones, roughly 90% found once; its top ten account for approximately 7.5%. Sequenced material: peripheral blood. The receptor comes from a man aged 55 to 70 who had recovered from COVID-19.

CDR3 DNA sequence: TGTGCCAGCACGGGAATGACTAGCGGGGGGGAGTTCTTC. Protein product: CASTGMTSGGEFF. V is TRBV25-1 and J is TRBJ2-1, with 14 bases identical to TRBD2. Per the germline V gene, CDR1 is MGHDK and CDR2 is SYGVNS. This CDR3 has 13 amino acids. V lost 7 bases, J lost 14 bases, and 7 bases stayed unmatched.